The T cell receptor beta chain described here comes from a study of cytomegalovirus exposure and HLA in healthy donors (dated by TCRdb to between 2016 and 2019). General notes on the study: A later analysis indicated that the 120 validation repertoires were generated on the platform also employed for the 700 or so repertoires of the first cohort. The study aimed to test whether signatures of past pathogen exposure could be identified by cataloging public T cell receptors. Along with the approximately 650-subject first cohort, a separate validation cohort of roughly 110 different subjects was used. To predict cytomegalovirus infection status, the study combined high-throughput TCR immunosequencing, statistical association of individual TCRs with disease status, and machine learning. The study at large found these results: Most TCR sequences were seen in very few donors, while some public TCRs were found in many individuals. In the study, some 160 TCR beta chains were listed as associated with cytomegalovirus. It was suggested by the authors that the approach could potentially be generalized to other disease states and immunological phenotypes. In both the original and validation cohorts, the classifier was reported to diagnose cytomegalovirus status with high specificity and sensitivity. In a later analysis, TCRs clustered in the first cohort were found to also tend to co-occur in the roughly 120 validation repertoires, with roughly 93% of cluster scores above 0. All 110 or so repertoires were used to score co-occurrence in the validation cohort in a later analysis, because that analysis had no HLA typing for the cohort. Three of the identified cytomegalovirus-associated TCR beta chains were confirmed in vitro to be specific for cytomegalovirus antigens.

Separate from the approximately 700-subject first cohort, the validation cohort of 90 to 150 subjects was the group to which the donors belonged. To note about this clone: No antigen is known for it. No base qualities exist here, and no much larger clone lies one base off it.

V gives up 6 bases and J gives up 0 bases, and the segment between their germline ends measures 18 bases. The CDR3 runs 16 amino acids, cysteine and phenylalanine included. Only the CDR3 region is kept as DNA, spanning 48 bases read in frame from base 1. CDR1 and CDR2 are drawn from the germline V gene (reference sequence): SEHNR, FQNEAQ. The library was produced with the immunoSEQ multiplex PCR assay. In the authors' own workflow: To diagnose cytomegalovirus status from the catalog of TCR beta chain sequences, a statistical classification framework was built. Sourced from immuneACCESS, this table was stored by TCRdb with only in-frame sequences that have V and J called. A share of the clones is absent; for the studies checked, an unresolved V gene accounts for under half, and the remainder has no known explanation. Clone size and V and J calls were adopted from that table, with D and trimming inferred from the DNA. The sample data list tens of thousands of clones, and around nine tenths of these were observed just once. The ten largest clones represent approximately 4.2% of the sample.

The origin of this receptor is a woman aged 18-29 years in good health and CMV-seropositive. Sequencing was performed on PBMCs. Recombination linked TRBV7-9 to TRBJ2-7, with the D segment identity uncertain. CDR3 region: CASSYTSGRPSYEQYF. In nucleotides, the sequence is TGTGCCAGCAGTTATACCTCAGGTCGTCCCTCCTACGAGCAGTACTTC.